The 4 T cell receptor beta chains given below trace back to one sample, sequenced in a study of T cell responses to AZD1222 COVID-19 vaccine. The data were produced by immunoSEQ multiplex PCR, yet TCRdb's version contains in-frame clones alone and is incomplete. In the table there are tens of thousands of clones, about 83% of which are singletons. Sequenced material: peripheral blood, taken on day 0 of AZD1222 vaccination. The receptors here all came from an adult in good health.

V is TRBV7-9 and J is TRBJ2-7, with TRBD2 matching over 9 bases. CDR1 SEHNR and CDR2 FQNEAQ come from the germline V gene (reference sequence). The length of the CDR3 is 16 residues. V dropped 5 bases and J dropped 7; count of bases not matched to a gene: 15. In DNA form, the CDR3 reads TGTGCCAGCAGCAAAAGAGGTAGCGGGGGCCCCAGGGAGCAGTACTTC. Translation gives CASSKRGSGGPREQYF.

The chain joins TRBV10-3 to TRBJ2-1; 11 bases line up with TRBD2. The V and J ends lost 10 bases and 8 bases, in that order; junction bases with no gene match: 10. The CDR3 is 14 amino acids. Germline CDR1 and CDR2: ENHRY and SYGVKD. The DNA of the CDR3 is TGTGCCACTGGATCTAGCGGGAGGCGGCATGAGCAGTTCTTC. Translated, it gives CATGSSGRRHEQFF.

This clone was seen once. The chain recombines TRBV19 with TRBJ2-7, with a possible D match to TRBD1 (5 bases). This CDR3 spans 18 amino acids. Germline CDR1 and CDR2: LNHDA and SQIVND (reference sequence). The V and J ends lost 3 bases and 0 bases respectively, with 21 bases between them. The CDR3 here is CASSIGPGRGLSSYEQYF. The CDR3 bases are TGTGCCAGTAGTATTGGCCCCGGTAGGGGCCTTAGCTCCTACGAGCAGTACTTC.

In its sample, this clone was seen a few times. The chain recombines TRBV2 with TRBJ1-4; D is uncertain. V was trimmed by 6 bases and J by 5 bases, leaving 13 bases between them. The CDR3 is made up of 14 amino acids. CDR1 SNHLY and CDR2 FYNNEI come from the germline V gene. In nucleotides, the CDR3 is TGTGCCAGCAGCGTCAGGCGAAAAAATGAAAAACTGTTTTTT. This sequence encodes CASSVRRKNEKLFF.